This TCR beta chain was captured by sequencing in a study of PD-1 blockade in classical Hodgkin lymphoma. Study observations and caveats: While CD8+ TCR diversity did not rise significantly by C4D1, CD4+ TCR diversity did.

Germline CDR1 is SGHAT and CDR2 is FQNNGV. Deletions cut 2 bases from V and 0 bases from J, with 11 bases between. The CDR3 covers 15 residues. Stated time point: cycle 4 day 1 (C4D1), after about 6 weeks of nivolumab. No patient escaped relapse after autologous stem cell transplantation, and brentuximab vedotin exposure varied. This clone has only one observation. What it binds is not known. Method: immunoSEQ multiplex PCR; TCRdb's copy keeps in-frame clones and lacks some. The repertoire holds roughly 24,000 clones, with roughly 77% as singletons. The rearrangement links TRBV11-2 to TRBJ2-7, with D possibly called TRBD1 or TRBD2 (5 bases each). The specimen comprised peripheral blood mononuclear cells (PBMCs), sampled before the fourth cycle of nivolumab. This sequence was found in a human donor with classical Hodgkin lymphoma. CDR3 sequence (DNA): TGTGCCAGCAGCTTATACCGGGACGCCTCCTACGAGCAGTACTTC. The encoded protein is CASSLYRDASYEQYF.